This T cell receptor (beta chain) was observed in a study of OX40 agonist ivuxolimab in advanced cancers. Study details: Patients with prior anti-PD-1, anti-PD-L1 or anti-CTLA-4 therapy were eligible; 40% had some. Partial responses occurred in three patients (one hepatocellular carcinoma, two cutaneous melanoma).

The germline V gene has CDR1 KGHSH and CDR2 LQKENI. The CDR3 has 15 residues. V dropped 2 bases and J dropped 7 bases, with 17 bases sitting between them. This clone was detected only once. Antigen specificity is unknown. The repertoire was sequenced with immunoSEQ multiplex PCR; TCRdb's copy has only in-frame clones and lacks some. This table holds 25,000 to 30,000 clones, around 79% found once. Study observations and caveats: Among expanded peripheral T cells, antigen specificity went undetermined.

This TCR came from an adult with an advanced solid tumor such as melanoma, head and neck, liver or kidney cancer. This sample comprised CD4+ or CD8+ T cells sorted from blood, obtained in a trial of the OX40 agonist ivuxolimab. The rearrangement uses TRBV18 and TRBJ1-2, with TRBD1 as a possible D gene (6 bases). The CDR3 bases are TGTGCCAGCTCACCAAGGGGGTTGGATGCCTCTGGCTACACCTTC. Protein product: CASSPRGLDASGYTF. Full variable domain (rest looked up from reference TRBV18 and TRBJ1-2): NAGVMQNPRHLVRRRGQEARLRCSPMKGHSHVYWYRQLPEEGLKFMVYLQKENIIDESGMPKERFSAEFPKEGPSILRIQQVVRGDSAAYFCASSPRGLDASGYTFGSGTRLTVV.